This entry features one T cell receptor (beta chain) sequence. This clone was seen a single time. The antigen it binds to is not known. Base qualities are missing; no much larger clone stands one base away. Per the germline V gene (reference sequence), MNHEY is the CDR1 and SMNVEV is the CDR2. The CDR3 holds 15 amino acids from the cysteine to the phenylalanine. Just the 45-base CDR3 DNA is kept, in frame starting at base 1. V ends up 2 bases short and J 7 bases short, with an unmatched junction base count of 5. This entry comes from a study of shared clonotypes between healthy human individuals (dated by TCRdb to 2018 to 2021). Broadly, across the study: The cohort comprised two women and three men aged 18 to 49 years. Per donor, three plates each were used for CD4 naive and CD4 memory, two for CD8 naive, and one for CD8 memory. The study deeply sequenced blood TCR repertoires of roughly five healthy adults to estimate repertoire size and the extent of clonotype sharing between individuals. To increase sequencing depth and limit assay-specific biases, different laboratories used diverse techniques to prepare libraries and sequence TCR repertoires. Between about 0.8 and 8.9 billion PBMCs per donor were obtained by leukapheresis. Study-wide findings and limitations: Because the study included only a small number of donors, the genetic and exposure-history diversity represented was limited. Pairwise subsampling led to the expectation that sequencing depth would affect the degree of clonotype sharing among donors. Naive subsets generally had larger estimated clonotype richness than memory subsets did. Sampling was restricted to blood, and TCR repertoires in tissue are likely to differ from TCR repertoires in blood. Incomplete sequencing was indicated by rarefaction of sorted-subset datasets, despite the large sequencing depth. Compared with non-shared clonotypes, clonotypes shared by all four sorted-subset donors had higher generation probabilities. Sharing across a few donors was observed for around 5% of naive CD4, over 3% of naive CD8, roughly 2.3% of memory CD4, and about 0.39% of memory CD8 clonotypes.

Using the deep immunoSEQ assay, TCR CDR3 regions were amplified from genomic DNA by multiplex PCR. Extracted genomic DNA from each cell subset was spread evenly across all wells of several immunoSEQ 96-well plates, with each plate serving as a replicate. Each replicate PCR for sorted subsets received about 180 ng genomic DNA, equal to roughly 29,000 T cell genomes. The purified libraries were quantified using a Qubit 3.0 fluorometer, sized with a Bioanalyzer 2100, and then quantified again using the KAPA Library Quantification kit. Every immunoSEQ 96-well plate was sequenced on a dedicated single-read 150-cycle Illumina NextSeq 550 flow cell. On the study's bioinformatics: The immunoSEQ output contained only junctional sequences without quality scores, so filtering could not match that applied to full-length reads. Sequences were annotated with PyIR, a Python wrapper for IgBLAST v1.9, and V/J genes and CDR3 were assigned using IMGT germline references. Any read was removed if the V/J assignment was weak (E-value above 1e-6), the CDR3 was missing, or the read contained stop codons, out-of-frame junctions, or ambiguous translated residues. V3J clonotypes were defined as sequences sharing an identical inferred V gene, J gene, and CDR3 amino acid sequence. To compute the percentage overlap between repertoires, the number of shared unique clonotypes was divided by the size of the smaller repertoire. Richness of each repertoire was evaluated using RTK rarefaction, the Chao1 estimator, and Recon v2.1 estimates of unobserved clonotypes. OLGA was used to compute generation probabilities for all TCRbeta clonotypes that the gDNA method yielded from a handful of donors. TCRdb obtained this table from immuneACCESS and retained in-frame rearrangements with V and J assigned. These tables miss some clones; where compared with another copy, unresolved V genes account for less than half of the shortfall, and the remainder is unexplained. V and J calls and clone size are those listed in that table; D and trimming were worked out from the DNA. In all, the sample holds 1.5 million to 2.5 million clones, and about 95% of those were seen once. The ten largest clones add up to approximately 1.2% of the sample.

CD8 naive samples were CD45RO-negative cells positively selected for CCR7, giving a CD45RA+CCR7+ population that excluded TemRA cells. The donors were healthy, HIV-negative adults who had no recently reported acute infections or vaccinations. Every donor was a Caucasian adult living in Nashville, Tennessee, USA. Blood was collected by leukapheresis, and PBMCs were isolated by Ficoll-Histopaque density gradient centrifugation and then cryopreserved in liquid nitrogen vapor phase. Analytical flow cytometry was used to check the purity and quantity of each magnetically sorted T cell population. Genomic DNA was isolated from each sorted fraction and quantified by UV absorbance on a Nanodrop 2000c.

This chain joins TRBV27 to TRBJ2-1; 10 bases in the junction line up with TRBD2. Sequencing was performed on naive CD8+ T cells sorted from blood. According to the study, the label for this sample's cell subset or site signals: CD45RA+CCR7+. This clonotype originated in a man between 18 and 29 years old in good health. The CDR3 region has the sequence CASSLSGGAKNEQFF. The DNA sequence is given as TGTGCCAGCAGTTTAAGCGGGGGGGCGAAAAATGAGCAGTTCTTC.